One sample yielded the 28 T cell receptor beta chains listed below, sequenced in a study of radiotherapy plus CTLA-4 blockade in lung cancer. Only in-frame clones appear in the TCRdb table, and some are missing; sequencing was by immunoSEQ multiplex PCR. The sample has about 62,000 clones, around 69% seen once. Sequencing used peripheral blood, obtained from a patient treated with radiotherapy plus ipilimumab. The source is a human donor with non-small cell lung cancer who had a complete response to radiotherapy plus ipilimumab.

At least ten counts were recorded for this clone. The CDR3 DNA reads as TGTGCCAGCAGCTTGACAGGGAAGGGAAACACCATATATTTT. It specifies CASSLTGKGNTIYF. The chain joins TRBV5-4 to TRBJ1-3, with D possibly matching TRBD1 (6 bases). The CDR3 is made up of 14 amino acids. Trimming took off 1 base at V and 4 bases at J, with 9 bases between the two ends. The germline gives CDR1 SGHNT, CDR2 YYREEE (reference sequence). Drawing the rest from reference TRBV5-4 and TRBJ1-3, the complete variable domain is ETGVTQSPTHLIKTRGQQVTLRCSSQSGHNTVSWYQQALGQGPQFIFQYYREEENGRGNFPPRFSGLQFPNYSSELNVNALELDDSALYLCASSLTGKGNTIYFGEGSWLTVV.

The J gene is TRBJ1-2, the V gene TRBV28; tentatively, D is TRBD1 (6 bases). From germline, CDR1 is MDHEN and CDR2 SYDVKM. The V and J ends lost 6 bases and 8 bases respectively, with 19 bases between them. The CDR3 covers 14 residues. CDR3 DNA sequence: TGTGCCAGCAGGGCACCCGGACAGCTCTCAGGCTACACCTTC. Translated: CASRAPGQLSGYTF.

This clone is medium-sized. The chain couples TRBV18 to TRBJ1-4; D remains ambiguous. Germline CDR1 reads KGHSH; CDR2 reads LQKENI. This CDR3 has 12 amino acids. Trimming shortened V by 3 bases and J by 8 bases, and 7 bases separated the two germline ends. CDR3 bases: TGTGCCAGCTCACCCGCGAAGGAAAAACTGTTTTTT. Its protein is CASSPAKEKLFF.

The V gene is TRBV15, the J gene TRBJ2-6; D is ambiguous. The CDR3 is 17 residues long. The V end lost 2 bases, the J end lost 0 bases, and 11 bases lay between the germline ends. Germline V gene sequence: CDR1 LNHNV, CDR2 YYDKDF (reference sequence). Here the CDR3 reads CATSRPHPISGANVLTF. As DNA, the CDR3 is TGTGCCACCAGCAGACCTCATCCTATCTCTGGGGCCAACGTCCTGACTTTC. The entire variable domain, with the rest obtained from reference TRBV15 and TRBJ2-6, is as follows: DAMVIQNPRYQVTQFGKPVTLSCSQTLNHNVMYWYQQKSSQAPKLLFHYYDKDFNNEADTPDNFQSRRPNTSFCFLDIRSPGLGDTAMYLCATSRPHPISGANVLTFGAGSRLTVL.

The chain combines TRBV11-2 with TRBJ2-5; no clear D. The J call may be faulty, since TRBJ2-7 better matches the DNA end. In germline, CDR1 is SGHAT, CDR2 FQNNGV. The CDR3 loop spans 11 amino acids. CDR3 nucleotide sequence: TGTGCCAGCAGCTCCCGAATCGAGCAGTACTTC. It specifies CASSSRIEQYF.

The rearrangement links TRBV7-2 to TRBJ2-7, with D perhaps TRBD1 (7 bases). CDR3 length: 15 amino acids. The germline V and J ends were trimmed by 2 bases and 0 bases, with 11 bases remaining between them. Germline CDR1 and CDR2: SGHTA and FQGNSA. The CDR3 loop reads CASSLQGGSSYEQYF. In DNA, the CDR3 is TGTGCCAGCAGCTTACAGGGGGGTTCCTCCTACGAGCAGTACTTC.

This clone has a handful of counts. This chain connects TRBV6-5 to TRBJ1-4, with D unresolved. Germline V gene sequence: CDR1 MNHEY, CDR2 SVGAGI. The CDR3 covers 16 residues. Trimming stripped 0 bases from V and 3 bases from J, with 11 bases between. The CDR3 DNA reads as TGTGCCAGCAGTTACTCGTCGGAGGTAGCTAATGAAAAACTGTTTTTT. Translation gives CASSYSSEVANEKLFF.

The chain couples TRBV19 to TRBJ2-1; 10 bases are a match to TRBD2. The CDR3 is 13 residues long. The trim removed 7 bases at V and 10 bases at J, leaving 7 bases unmatched. Per germline, CDR1 LNHDA and CDR2 SQIVND (reference sequence). For the CDR3, the DNA is TGTGCCAGTAATAGCGGGGGGACGCAAGAGCAGTTCTTC. It translates to CASNSGGTQEQFF.

V usage is TRBV5-1 and J usage is TRBJ2-7; 7 bases fit TRBD2. The CDR3 loop spans 14 amino acids. CDR1 and CDR2 from the germline V gene are SGHRS and YFSETQ. Trimming cost V 2 bases and J 2 bases; bases outside gene matches: 4. The CDR3 loop is CASSFRDYTYEQYF. As DNA, the CDR3 is TGCGCCAGCAGCTTCCGGGACTACACCTACGAGCAGTACTTC. The whole variable domain, filled in from reference TRBV5-1 and TRBJ2-7, reads KAGVTQTPRYLIKTRGQQVTLSCSPISGHRSVSWYQQTPGQGLQFLFEYFSETQRNKGNFPGRFSGRQFSNSRSEMNVSTLELGDSALYLCASSFRDYTYEQYFGPGTRLTVT.

CDR3 sequence (DNA): TGCAGCGTTGTGGAGGGGACCTCCTACGAGCAGTACTTC. It specifies CSVVEGTSYEQYF. V gene TRBV29-1 combines with J gene TRBJ2-7; maybe TRBD2 (6 bases). Germline CDR1 reads SQVTM; CDR2 reads ANQGSEA. Trimming took off 4 bases at V and 0 bases at J, with 10 bases between the two ends. The CDR3 has 13 amino acids.

The rearrangement links TRBV2 to TRBJ1-5, with TRBD1 identical over 10 bases. This CDR3 has 14 amino acids. V shed 6 bases and J 6 bases; nucleotides not matched to a gene: 5. Germline values: CDR1 SNHLY, CDR2 FYNNEI. CDR3 sequence: CASRADRGLQPQHF. The DNA of the CDR3 is TGTGCCAGCAGGGCAGACAGGGGGCTTCAGCCCCAGCATTTT.

This clone was found a few times. CDR3: CASSRGQFYEQYF. The DNA of the CDR3 is TGTGCCAGTAGTAGAGGTCAATTTTACGAGCAGTACTTC. The chain couples TRBV19 to TRBJ2-7; D gene unclear. Germline V lookup: CDR1 LNHDA, CDR2 SQIVND (reference sequence). V gave up 4 bases and J gave up 4 bases, with 11 bases separating them. The length of the CDR3 is 13 residues.

This clone has just a few counts. V usage is TRBV6-1 and J usage is TRBJ2-1; 7 bases fit TRBD2. This CDR3 contains 15 residues. The germline V gene encodes CDR1 MNHNS and CDR2 SASEGT. The J segment lost 5 bases and the V segment lost 6 bases, leaving 10 bases of the junction unmatched. CDR3 region: CASRGGGTGNNEQFF. CDR3 coding DNA: TGTGCCAGCAGGGGGGGAGGGACTGGGAACAATGAGCAGTTCTTC.

The chain joins TRBV5-6 to TRBJ2-1; 10 bases agree with TRBD2. CDR3 length equals 16 residues. The J segment lost 3 bases and the V segment lost 4 bases, leaving 7 bases of the junction unmatched. CDR1 SGHDT and CDR2 YYEEEE come from the germline V gene. CDR3 loop: CASSILAGANYNEQFF. The CDR3 region has the DNA TGTGCCAGCAGCATCCTAGCGGGGGCAAACTACAATGAGCAGTTCTTC.

The chain couples TRBV30 to TRBJ1-4; the D gene is possibly TRBD1 (6 bases). The CDR3 loop spans 13 amino acids. The V gene lost 4 bases and the J gene lost 3 bases, with 9 bases spanning the gap. CDR1 GTSNPN and CDR2 SVGIG come from the germline V gene (reference sequence). CDR3 sequence reads: CAWNYRANEKLFF. The CDR3 DNA follows: TGTGCCTGGAACTACAGGGCTAATGAAAAACTGTTTTTT.

The rearrangement uses TRBV27 and TRBJ1-6, with 7 bases matching TRBD1. J gave up 14 bases and V 5 bases, and 18 bases lay outside the gene matches. Per the germline V gene, CDR1 is MNHEY and CDR2 is SMNVEV (reference sequence). The CDR3 consists of 16 residues. CDR3 residues: CASSGQALAGILALHF. CDR3 DNA: TGTGCCAGCAGTGGACAGGCCCTAGCGGGAATTTTAGCCCTCCACTTT.

The chain employs TRBV25-1 and TRBJ1-1; D is undetermined. CDR1 is MGHDK, CDR2 SYGVNS, per germline. V was trimmed by 3 bases and J by 2 bases, leaving 13 bases between them. This CDR3 contains 15 residues. The CDR3 sequence is CASSEQRQPNTEAFF. In nucleotides, the CDR3 is TGTGCCAGCAGTGAGCAGAGGCAGCCAAACACTGAAGCTTTCTTT.

The chain links TRBV7-7 to TRBJ2-7; a weak D match, TRBD1 (6 bases). Germline V gives CDR1 SSHAT, CDR2 FNYEAQ (reference sequence). The CDR3 covers 17 residues. CDR3 in amino acids: CASQWGRGPFFSYEQYF. The DNA for the CDR3 is TGTGCTAGCCAGTGGGGCAGGGGTCCTTTTTTTTCCTACGAGCAGTACTTC.

The CDR3 DNA is TGTGCCAGCAGAGGACTAGCGGGGACCTACGAGCAGTACTTC. Translation: CASRGLAGTYEQYF. The chain employs TRBV28 and TRBJ2-7, with TRBD2 matching 12 bases. The CDR3 has 14 amino acids. V lost 6 bases to trimming and J lost 2 bases; unmatched junction nucleotides: 2. Germline assignment: CDR1 MDHEN and CDR2 SYDVKM.

CDR3 DNA sequence: TGTGCTAGTGGTTTCTCACAGGGGTCGCTCCAGACCCAGTACTTC. Encoded protein: CASGFSQGSLQTQYF. J is TRBJ2-5 and V is TRBV12-5; 7 bases are shared with TRBD1. CDR1 is LGHNT, CDR2 FRNRAP, per germline. V was pared by 3 bases and J by 6 bases, with 10 bases of the junction left unmatched. The length of the CDR3 is 15 residues.

J is TRBJ1-3 and V is TRBV5-4; TRBD1 agrees at 8 bases. Per the germline V gene, CDR1 is SGHNT and CDR2 is YYREEE (reference sequence). The J segment lost 1 base and the V segment lost 0 bases, leaving 0 bases of the junction unmatched. The CDR3 sequence is 15 residues long. The CDR3 DNA follows: TGTGCCAGCAGCTTGGACAGGGGGTCTGGAAACACCATATATTTT. It specifies CASSLDRGSGNTIYF.

The chain employs TRBV19 and TRBJ2-6; 12 bases are a match to TRBD2. This CDR3 spans 20 amino acids. Germline V gives CDR1 LNHDA, CDR2 SQIVND (reference sequence). V lost 6 bases to trimming and J lost 0 bases; unmatched junction nucleotides: 12. The CDR3 sequence: CASSQKLAGGTSSGANVLTF. As DNA, the CDR3 is TGTGCCAGTAGCCAAAAACTAGCGGGGGGAACCAGCTCTGGGGCCAACGTCCTGACTTTC.

This clone has a single count. The chain is built from TRBV4-1 and TRBJ2-7; D is unclear. The CDR3 contains 15 residues. Germline-derived CDR1 and CDR2 are MGHRA and YSYEKL. V was clipped by 4 bases and J by 2 bases, with 15 bases between them. The chain's CDR3 is CASSLLRDSPYEQYF. The CDR3 DNA is TGCGCCAGCAGCCTTCTCCGAGACTCCCCCTACGAGCAGTACTTC.

V usage is TRBV7-9 and J usage is TRBJ1-2, with 10 bases that match TRBD1. V shed 0 bases and J 9 bases; nucleotides not matched to a gene: 13. Germline loops: CDR1 SEHNR, CDR2 FQNEAQ (reference sequence). The CDR3 extends over 17 amino acids. The CDR3 region is CASSLAPPGTGVPSYTF. The CDR3 DNA is TGTGCCAGCAGCTTAGCCCCCCCTGGGACAGGGGTTCCGAGCTACACCTTC.

The chain couples TRBV7-2 to TRBJ1-5, with D possibly TRBD1 on 5 matching bases. The CDR3 consists of 15 residues. Germline V gives CDR1 SGHTA, CDR2 FQGNSA. V gave up 3 bases and J gave up 3 bases, with 12 bases separating them. The CDR3, as DNA: TGTGCCAGCAGCTTGGGGCAGGGCGTCAATCAGCCCCAGCATTTT. It encodes CASSLGQGVNQPQHF.

This chain connects TRBV27 to TRBJ2-7; 8 bases agree with TRBD2. Trimming at V came to 5 bases and at J to 5 bases, leaving 11 bases not matched to a gene. There are 15 residues in the CDR3. Germline loops: CDR1 MNHEY, CDR2 SMNVEV (reference sequence). CDR3 in DNA: TGTGCCAGCAGTCTCTCCGGGACTAGGAACGACGAGCAGTACTTC. Protein: CASSLSGTRNDEQYF.

CDR3 loop: CASSLARASNQPQHF. In DNA, the CDR3 is TGTGCCAGCAGCTTAGCCCGAGCGAGCAATCAGCCCCAGCATTTT. The chain joins TRBV7-2 to TRBJ1-5; D gene ambiguous. The V end was cut by 0 bases, the J end by 1 base, with 7 bases between. The CDR3 has 15 amino acids. Looked up from germline, CDR1 is SGHTA and CDR2 is FQGNSA.

The chain couples TRBV28 to TRBJ2-2; 9 bases line up with TRBD1. Germline V gene sequence: CDR1 MDHEN, CDR2 SYDVKM. V lost 6 bases to trimming and J lost 3 bases; unmatched junction nucleotides: 8. The CDR3 extends over 16 amino acids. This chain's CDR3 is CASSPRQGVDTGELFF. The CDR3 DNA follows: TGTGCCAGCAGCCCAAGACAGGGGGTAGACACCGGGGAGCTGTTTTTT.